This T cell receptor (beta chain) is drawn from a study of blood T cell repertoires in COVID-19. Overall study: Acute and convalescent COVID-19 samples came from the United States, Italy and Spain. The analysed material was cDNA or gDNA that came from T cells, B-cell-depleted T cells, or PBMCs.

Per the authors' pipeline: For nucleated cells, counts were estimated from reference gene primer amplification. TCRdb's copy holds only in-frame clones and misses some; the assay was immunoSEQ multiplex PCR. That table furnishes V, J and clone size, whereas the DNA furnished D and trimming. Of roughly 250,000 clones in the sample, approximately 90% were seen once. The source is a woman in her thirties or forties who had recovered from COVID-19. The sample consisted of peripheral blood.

CDR3 sequence reads: CASSRAGLYEQYF. The CDR3 DNA is TGTGCCAGTAGCCGAGCGGGCCTCTACGAGCAGTACTTC. The chain couples TRBV19 to TRBJ2-7; TRBD2 is a possible D gene (6 bases). The CDR3 spans 13 residues. The V gene lost 6 bases and the J gene lost 3 bases, with 12 bases spanning the gap. From germline, CDR1 is LNHDA and CDR2 SQIVND (reference sequence).